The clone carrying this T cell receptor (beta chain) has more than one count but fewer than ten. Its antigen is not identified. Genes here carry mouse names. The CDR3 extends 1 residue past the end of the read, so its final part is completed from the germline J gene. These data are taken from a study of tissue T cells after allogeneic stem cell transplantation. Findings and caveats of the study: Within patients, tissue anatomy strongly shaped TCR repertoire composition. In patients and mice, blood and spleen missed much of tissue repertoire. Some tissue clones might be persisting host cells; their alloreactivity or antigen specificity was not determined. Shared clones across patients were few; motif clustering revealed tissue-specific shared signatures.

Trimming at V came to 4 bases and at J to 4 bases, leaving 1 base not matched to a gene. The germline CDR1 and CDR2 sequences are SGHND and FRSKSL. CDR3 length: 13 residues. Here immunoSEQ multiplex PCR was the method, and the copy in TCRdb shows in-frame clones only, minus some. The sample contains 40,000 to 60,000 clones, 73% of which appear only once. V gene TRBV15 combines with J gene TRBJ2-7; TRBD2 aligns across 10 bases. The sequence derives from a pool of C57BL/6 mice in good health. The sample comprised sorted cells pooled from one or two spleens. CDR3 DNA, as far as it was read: TGTGCCAGCAGTTCGACTGGGGGGTATGAACAGTAC. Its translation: CASSSTGGYEQY. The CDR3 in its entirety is CASSSTGGYEQYF.